This T cell receptor beta chain was sequenced during a study of T-cell reconstitution after alpha-beta-depleted transplantation in children. This clonotype was detected many times. Its ends do not fully match the called genes, so a read error is possible. Germline V lookup: CDR1 SEHNR, CDR2 FQNEAQ (reference sequence). The CDR3 contains 11 residues. The TCRbeta library incorporated unique molecular identifiers. MiXCR was run by TCRdb on the PCR reads, yielding one entry per CDR3 protein. The table includes some 200,000 distinct CDR3 sequences, more than 12% detected once. This clonotype was obtained from a human donor who donated a stem cell graft to a child with acute lymphoblastic leukemia. V and J are TRBV7-9 and TRBJ2-7; tentative D call: TRBD2 (6 bases). The sequences come from PBMCs from the stem cell graft donor, collected from the stem cell graft. CDR3 protein: CASSPGPLEGF. The CDR3 region has the DNA TGTGCCAGCAGCCCCGGGCCCTTGGAGGGCTTC. The full variable domain, rest sourced from reference TRBV7-9 and TRBJ2-7, is DTGVSQNPRHKITKRGQNVTFRCDPISEHNRLYWYRQTLGQGPEFLTYFQNEAQLEKSRLLSDRFSAERPKGSFSTLEIQRTEQGDSAMYLCASSPGPLEGFGPGTRLTVT.